This passage covers 3 T cell receptor beta chains from one sample sequenced in a study of T cell responses to AZD1222 COVID-19 vaccine. Measured with immunoSEQ multiplex PCR; TCRdb has only the in-frame clones, and not every one. The repertoire holds 190,000 or so clones, with approximately 90% as singletons. The material sequenced was peripheral blood, taken 28 days after the second AZD1222 dose. Receptors originate from an adult who received the AZD1222 COVID-19 vaccine.

CDR3 residues: CASSDRGRGGYTF. CDR3 in DNA: TGTGCCAGCAGTGACAGGGGGCGGGGAGGCTACACCTTC. V and J are TRBV27 and TRBJ1-2, with 10 bases matching TRBD1. V trimming: 5 bases; J trimming: 8 bases; junction bases outside the gene matches: 5. The CDR3 runs 13 residues. Looked up from germline, CDR1 is MNHEY and CDR2 is SMNVEV (reference sequence).

The chain combines TRBV5-5 with TRBJ2-1; 14 bases agree with TRBD2. The length of the CDR3 is 18 residues. Trimming took 0 bases from V and 5 from J; bases not matched to a gene: 7. Germline CDR1 is SGHKS and CDR2 is YYEKEE (reference sequence). CDR3 residues: CASSLGGTSGSIHNEQFF. CDR3 DNA sequence: TGTGCCAGCAGCTTGGGGGGGACTAGCGGGAGTATCCACAATGAGCAGTTCTTC. The variable domain in full, completed from reference TRBV5-5 and TRBJ2-1, reads DAGVTQSPTHLIKTRGQQVTLRCSPISGHKSVSWYQQVLGQGPQFIFQYYEKEERGRGNFPDRFSARQFPNYSSELNVNALLLGDSALYLCASSLGGTSGSIHNEQFFGPGTRLTVL.

The chain combines TRBV7-2 with TRBJ2-7, with 11 bases identical to TRBD2. Losses at the gene ends were 5 bases for V and 2 bases for J; bases not matched to a gene: 11. Germline loops: CDR1 SGHTA, CDR2 FQGNSA. This CDR3 is built from 17 residues. The CDR3 loop is CASSRWATSGNTYEQYF. For the CDR3, the DNA is TGTGCCAGCAGCCGTTGGGCGACTAGCGGGAATACCTACGAGCAGTACTTC.